Sequencing of this TCR beta chain was carried out in a study of blood T cells in healthy people across ages. Every sample yielded at least 6 million isolated PBMCs. With a J-beta primer mix and a sample-barcoded 5' primer, a second PCR ran about 6 to 11 cycles. Each cDNA molecule received a tag from a template-switch adaptor that had 12 random nucleotides. TCRdb redid the calling of the 5' RACE reads with MiXCR, one entry per CDR3 protein. The sample shows 700,000 to 850,000 distinct CDR3 sequences, about 53% of them seen only once. Overall study results and limits: Estimated diversity that came from one million T cells was considered an underestimate. A roughly linear fall in TCR beta diversity per million T cells was seen with increasing age.

Per germline, CDR1 DFQATT and CDR2 SNEGSKA (reference sequence). The CDR3 length is 12 residues. The V end was cut by 4 bases, the J end by 5 bases, with 11 bases between. Note on this clonotype: What it binds is unknown.

This TCR came from a man of 80 years or more in good health. Sequencing was carried out using blood. The chain employs TRBV20-1 and TRBJ2-5; D is unclear. The CDR3: CSATPRPETQYF. In DNA, the CDR3 is TGCAGTGCTACTCCTCGGCCGGAGACCCAGTACTTC.